The TCR beta chain described here comes from a study of metastatic and nonmetastatic thyroid tumors. MiXCR was used by TCRdb to re-call the PCR reads. The data show 20,000 to 30,000 clones, 10% to 15% seen once. Germline lookup yields CDR1 DFQATT and CDR2 SNEGSKA (reference sequence). Trimming took off 6 bases at V and 5 bases at J, with 13 bases between the two ends. CDR3 size: 13 residues. Each patient went into thyroid surgery without having received any treatment. This clone was seen ten or more times. This chain uses TRBV20-1 with TRBJ1-4, with no clear D. The sample comprised blood. This clonotype originated in a female donor with papillary thyroid cancer or a benign thyroid nodule (not recorded which). Some clones in this sample may be carry-over from other donors' samples. CDR3 sequence: CSAKGSVNEKLFF. The CDR3, as DNA: TGCAGTGCAAAGGGTTCGGTGAATGAAAAACTGTTTTTT.